Shown below are 21 T cell receptor beta chains from a single sample sequenced in a study of PD-1 blockade in classical Hodgkin lymphoma. Libraries were prepared by immunoSEQ multiplex PCR; TCRdb keeps only in-frame clonotypes and omits some of them. The sample contains some 93,000 clones, over 75% of which appear only once. Time point indicated: cycle 4 day 1 (C4D1), after 6 weeks of nivolumab. No patient escaped relapse after autologous stem cell transplantation, and brentuximab vedotin exposure varied. Sample: peripheral blood mononuclear cells (PBMCs), taken before the fourth cycle of nivolumab. These TCRs come from a human donor with classical Hodgkin lymphoma.

The chain employs TRBV2 and TRBJ1-6; D unclear. The germline CDR1 and CDR2 sequences are SNHLY and FYNNEI. Trimming removed 1 base at V and 1 base at J, with 5 bases between. The CDR3 totals 15 residues. CDR3 bases: TGTGCCAGCAGTGAAGACGAGTCCTATAATTCACCCCTCCACTTT. Protein: CASSEDESYNSPLHF. Together with reference TRBV2 and TRBJ1-6, the CDR3 gives the full variable domain: EPEVTQTPSHQVTQMGQEVILRCVPISNHLYFYWYRQILGQKVEFLVSFYNNEISEKSEIFDDQFSVERPDGSNFTLKIRSTKLEDSAMYFCASSEDESYNSPLHFGNGTRLTVT.

The chain recombines TRBV1 with TRBJ2-3; the table assigns TRBD2, which was not confirmed against the DNA. TRBV1 is classified as a pseudogene. The CDR3 extends over 16 amino acids. As DNA, the CDR3 is TGCACCAGCAGCCAAGTCCTAGCGGAGGCCACAGATACGCAGTATTTT. Protein product: CTSSQVLAEATDTQYF.

This chain links TRBV19 with TRBJ1-2; D perhaps matches TRBD1 (5 bases). This CDR3 is built from 13 residues. Germline V gives CDR1 LNHDA, CDR2 SQIVND (reference sequence). CDR3 amino acids: CASNQGRADGYTF. CDR3 DNA: TGTGCGTCGAACCAGGGCAGGGCTGACGGCTACACCTTC.

The V gene is TRBV5-1, the J gene TRBJ1-1; TRBD1 aligns across 11 bases. The CDR3 spans 14 residues. The ends lost 4 bases at V and 7 bases at J; junction bases unmatched: 6. Germline CDR1 is SGHRS and CDR2 is YFSETQ. As DNA, the CDR3 is TGCGCCAGCAGCCCCCGGGACAGGGGGGTTGAAGCTTTCTTT. It specifies CASSPRDRGVEAFF.

The gene calls are TRBV5-1 and TRBJ1-1; D is perhaps TRBD1 (5 bases). This CDR3 contains 14 residues. Germline V gene sequence: CDR1 SGHRS, CDR2 YFSETQ. The germline V and J ends were trimmed by 4 bases and 1 base, with 11 bases remaining between them. The CDR3 DNA reads TGCGCCAGCAGCCCCCTCGGGGGGAACACTGAAGCTTTCTTT. Its translation: CASSPLGGNTEAFF.

The J gene is TRBJ1-1, the V gene TRBV19; 7 nucleotides line up with TRBD1. The CDR3 contains 15 residues. The V and J ends lost 2 bases and 7 bases, in that order; junction bases with no gene match: 10. CDR1 is LNHDA, CDR2 SQIVND, per germline (reference sequence). CDR3: CASSILGLGGNEAFF. The CDR3 nucleotides read TGTGCCAGTAGTATACTTGGTTTAGGGGGCAATGAAGCTTTCTTT.

The rearrangement links TRBV29-1 to TRBJ2-5; D is unclear. This CDR3 contains 13 residues. The germline CDR1 and CDR2 sequences are SQVTM and ANQGSEA. The ends were cut back, 5 bases at V and 1 base at J, with 11 bases in the middle. The CDR3 bases are TGCAGCGTTCGTCTTAGACTCCAAGAGACCCAGTACTTC. Amino acids: CSVRLRLQETQYF.

This rearrangement joins TRBV5-5 to TRBJ2-5; D is unclear. This CDR3 has 15 amino acids. Trimming removed 3 bases at V and 8 bases at J, with 20 bases between. Germline V lookup: CDR1 SGHKS, CDR2 YYEKEE (reference sequence). The CDR3 coding sequence is TGTGCCAGCAGCTCCTCCTTTACGGGCGGCCCCACCCAGTACTTC. Translating it yields CASSSSFTGGPTQYF.

This clone appeared a single time. The chain recombines TRBV7-6 with TRBJ2-4; possible D gene TRBD2, 6 bases. The CDR3 loop spans 16 amino acids. Germline CDR1 and CDR2: SGHVS and FNYEAQ. Trimming pared 5 bases from V and 0 bases from J, leaving 14 bases between. The CDR3 protein is CASSAGRAGAKNIQYF. Here the CDR3 DNA reads TGTGCCAGCAGCGCGGGACGGGCGGGAGCCAAAAACATTCAGTACTTC.

In this sample, this clone turned up a few times. The chain is built from TRBV5-1 and TRBJ1-1; the match to TRBD1 covers 9 bases. Germline trimming cut 0 bases from V and 3 bases from J; bases unmatched to any gene: 6. The CDR3 length is 16 residues. Germline assignment: CDR1 SGHRS and CDR2 YFSETQ. The CDR3: CASSLGDRVGDTEAFF. The CDR3 region has the DNA TGCGCCAGCAGCTTGGGGGACAGGGTGGGTGACACTGAAGCTTTCTTT.

The chain uses TRBV7-6 and TRBJ2-7; a weak D match, TRBD1 (6 bases). The germline V gene has CDR1 SGHVS and CDR2 FNYEAQ. V was clipped by 4 bases and J by 2 bases, with 21 bases between them. The CDR3 consists of 17 residues. The chain's CDR3 is CASSSLRDNRGTYEQYF. The CDR3 DNA sequence: TGTGCCAGCAGCTCCCTAAGGGACAACCGAGGCACCTACGAGCAGTACTTC.

Comment on this clone: One junction end does not reproduce the germline sequence, and a read error may be involved. V and J are TRBV7-7 and TRBJ1-1, with D maybe TRBD1 (5 bases). The germline V gene encodes CDR1 SSHAT and CDR2 FNYEAQ (reference sequence). The CDR3 runs to 14 residues. CDR3 sequence reads: CASSPGGPNTEAFF. Here the CDR3 DNA reads TGTGCTAGCAGCCCCGGGGGTCCGAACACTGAAGCTTTCTTT.

This rearrangement joins TRBV5-1 to TRBJ2-7; possible D gene TRBD1, 5 bases. V was clipped by 1 base and J by 2 bases, with 13 bases between them. The CDR3 has 15 amino acids. Germline values: CDR1 SGHRS, CDR2 YFSETQ. DNA for the CDR3: TGCGCCAGCAGCTTGTGGTCGCAGGGTACCTACGAGCAGTACTTC. It translates to CASSLWSQGTYEQYF. Looking up the rest from reference TRBV5-1 and TRBJ2-7 gives the full variable domain: KAGVTQTPRYLIKTRGQQVTLSCSPISGHRSVSWYQQTPGQGLQFLFEYFSETQRNKGNFPGRFSGRQFSNSRSEMNVSTLELGDSALYLCASSLWSQGTYEQYFGPGTRLTVT.

The chain is built from TRBV2 and TRBJ1-6, with D unresolved. With 7 bases removed from V and 0 bases from J, the gap between germline ends came to 7 bases. CDR1 SNHLY and CDR2 FYNNEI come from the germline V gene. The CDR3 runs to 14 residues. DNA for the CDR3: TGTGCCAGCACCCCGAGCTCCTATAATTCACCCCTCCACTTT. The encoded protein is CASTPSSYNSPLHF. Full variable domain (remainder filled in from reference TRBV2 and TRBJ1-6): EPEVTQTPSHQVTQMGQEVILRCVPISNHLYFYWYRQILGQKVEFLVSFYNNEISEKSEIFDDQFSVERPDGSNFTLKIRSTKLEDSAMYFCASTPSSYNSPLHFGNGTRLTVT.

V usage is TRBV29-1 and J usage is TRBJ2-3; 8 bases line up with TRBD1. V was pared by 4 bases and J by 2 bases, with 8 bases of the junction left unmatched. Germline V lookup: CDR1 SQVTM, CDR2 ANQGSEA. CDR3 length: 15 amino acids. The CDR3, as DNA: TGCAGCGTTGGAAACGCAGGGGGCCTCACAGATACGCAGTATTTT. Protein sequence: CSVGNAGGLTDTQYF.

The chain carries TRBV10-3 and TRBJ2-2; 9 bases fit TRBD1. After removal of 3 bases from V and 7 bases from J, the junction contained 6 bases not matched to a gene. CDR3 length equals 15 residues. Per the germline V gene, CDR1 is ENHRY and CDR2 is SYGVKD. Here the CDR3 DNA reads TGTGCCATCAGTGACTGGGACAGGGTTGTCGGGGAGCTGTTTTTT. Translating gives CAISDWDRVVGELFF.

In its sample, this clone was seen a few times. The genes are TRBV18 and TRBJ2-3; unclear D gene. Trimming took off 5 bases at V and 0 bases at J, with 12 bases between the two ends. Germline V CDR1 and CDR2: KGHSH, LQKENI. This CDR3 comprises 15 residues. This CDR3 reads CASSSWGTSTDTQYF. In nucleotides, the CDR3 is TGTGCCAGCTCATCTTGGGGAACTAGCACAGATACGCAGTATTTT.

This chain uses TRBV27 with TRBJ1-4; the D is unclear. Germline V CDR1 and CDR2: MNHEY, SMNVEV (reference sequence). Trimming shortened V by 6 bases and J by 3 bases, and 17 bases separated the two germline ends. The CDR3 is 16 residues long. CDR3 loop: CASRWRIDLPNEKLFF. CDR3 coding DNA: TGTGCCAGCAGGTGGCGGATCGACCTCCCTAATGAAAAACTGTTTTTT.

The chain joins TRBV5-1 to TRBJ2-7, with D possibly matching TRBD1 (6 bases). The CDR3 contains 13 residues. CDR1 SGHRS and CDR2 YFSETQ come from the germline V gene. V lost 3 bases and J 5 bases, leaving 12 bases between the germline ends. For the CDR3, the DNA is TGCGCCAGCAGCTGGGGGCCGTCCCACGAGCAGTACTTC. This encodes CASSWGPSHEQYF. Full variable domain (outside the CDR3, taken from reference TRBV5-1 and TRBJ2-7): KAGVTQTPRYLIKTRGQQVTLSCSPISGHRSVSWYQQTPGQGLQFLFEYFSETQRNKGNFPGRFSGRQFSNSRSEMNVSTLELGDSALYLCASSWGPSHEQYFGPGTRLTVT.

The gene calls are TRBV5-4 and TRBJ1-2; 7 nucleotides align to TRBD1. The CDR3 consists of 13 residues. The J segment lost 5 bases and the V segment lost 6 bases, leaving 7 bases of the junction unmatched. CDR1 and CDR2 (germline): SGHNT, YYREEE (reference sequence). The CDR3 DNA sequence: TGTGCCAGCAACATAGGGGGCTCGTATGGCTACACCTTC. Translated, it gives CASNIGGSYGYTF.

The chain links TRBV27 to TRBJ1-4; D remains unclear. Germline CDR1 MNHEY, CDR2 SMNVEV (reference sequence). The CDR3 runs to 18 residues. The V gene lost 6 bases and the J gene lost 3 bases, with 23 bases spanning the gap. For the CDR3, the DNA is TGTGCCAGCAGAAGGGCACGCGGGTCCCGGACGGCTAATGAAAAACTGTTTTTT. Its protein is CASRRARGSRTANEKLFF. The full variable domain, its missing parts supplied by reference TRBV27 and TRBJ1-4, is EAQVTQNPRYLITVTGKKLTVTCSQNMNHEYMSWYRQDPGLGLRQIYYSMNVEVTDKGDVPEGYKVSRKEKRNFPLILESPSPNQTSLYFCASRRARGSRTANEKLFFGSGTQLSVL.